The 21 T cell receptor beta chains presented below share a single source sample, sequenced in a study of shared clonotypes between healthy human individuals. The method was immunoSEQ multiplex PCR; TCRdb's version includes in-frame clones alone and lacks a portion of them. This sample has some 680,000 clones, with roughly 73% found just once. The sample taken for sequencing was memory CD4+ T cells sorted from blood. Subset in this sample: CD45RA-negative fraction. The receptor source for this set is a woman younger than 45 in good health.

This clone showed up just a few times. The CDR3 reads CASSRGLANEQYF. CDR3 coding DNA: TGTGCCAGCAGCAGGGGACTAGCCAACGAGCAGTACTTC. The chain employs TRBV5-4 and TRBJ2-7, with 9 bases matching TRBD2. CDR3 length: 13 residues. Per the germline V gene, CDR1 is SGHNT and CDR2 is YYREEE (reference sequence). V was clipped by 4 bases and J by 5 bases; unmatched bases: 4.

This chain connects TRBV6-1 to TRBJ2-7; maybe TRBD2 (6 bases). The CDR3 sequence is 15 residues long. The ends were cut back, 7 bases at V and 4 bases at J, with 20 bases in the middle. CDR1 is MNHNS, CDR2 SASEGT, per germline. This CDR3 reads CASTPGSSGSYEQYF. The CDR3 bases are TGTGCCAGCACTCCCGGATCGAGCGGGTCATACGAGCAGTACTTC.

The chain employs TRBV7-9 and TRBJ1-3; D is possibly TRBD1 (5 bases). CDR1 and CDR2 from the germline V gene are SEHNR and FQNEAQ (reference sequence). The CDR3 length is 16 residues. Trimming took 4 bases from V and 2 from J, leaving 15 bases between them. The CDR3 loop reads CASSSRQSDPGNTIYF. The CDR3 DNA reads TGTGCCAGCAGCTCGCGACAGAGCGACCCTGGAAACACCATATATTTT.

V usage is TRBV5-1 and J usage is TRBJ1-3, with TRBD1 matching 7 bases. V was pared by 1 base and J by 1 base, with 11 bases of the junction left unmatched. The length of the CDR3 is 18 residues. The germline V gene encodes CDR1 SGHRS and CDR2 YFSETQ. The CDR3 is CASSLRAAGGFSGNTIYF. CDR3 DNA sequence: TGCGCCAGCAGCTTGCGCGCGGCAGGGGGGTTTTCTGGAAACACCATATATTTT.

The rearrangement links TRBV28 to TRBJ1-2; tentatively, D is TRBD1 (5 bases). This CDR3 has 14 residues. The V gene's germline CDR1 is MDHEN and CDR2 SYDVKM. The germline V and J ends were trimmed by 7 bases and 5 bases, with 17 bases remaining between them. As DNA, the CDR3 is TGTGCCAGCACTCTTGCCGCCGGGACTTATGGCTACACCTTC. Residues: CASTLAAGTYGYTF.

The chain has TRBV27 and TRBJ1-6, with D hard to call. V was shortened by 8 bases and J by 8 bases, with 7 bases between the two germline ends. The CDR3 contains 11 residues. Germline CDR1 is MNHEY and CDR2 is SMNVEV (reference sequence). As DNA, the CDR3 is TGTGCCAGCGGGGAGCATTCACCCCTCCACTTT. Its translation: CASGEHSPLHF.

V gene TRBV9 combines with J gene TRBJ1-2; maybe TRBD1 (5 bases). The germline CDR1 and CDR2 sequences are SGDLS and YYNGEE. CDR3 size: 15 residues. Trimming pared 3 bases from V and 4 bases from J, leaving 16 bases between. Here the CDR3 reads CASSGYVRGTYGYTF. DNA for the CDR3: TGTGCCAGCAGCGGATACGTTCGGGGGACCTATGGCTACACCTTC.

The chain couples TRBV5-6 to TRBJ2-3, with D perhaps matching TRBD2 (5 bases). This CDR3 has 16 amino acids. Germline CDR1 and CDR2: SGHDT and YYEEEE. V lost 1 base and J 1 base, leaving 13 bases between the germline ends. The CDR3 region has the DNA TGTGCCAGCAGCTTGTCCGGGGTCGGCCGCACAGATACGCAGTATTTT. It specifies CASSLSGVGRTDTQYF. The full variable domain, its missing parts supplied by reference TRBV5-6 and TRBJ2-3, is DAGVTQSPTHLIKTRGQQVTLRCSPKSGHDTVSWYQQALGQGPQFIFQYYEEEERQRGNFPDRFSGHQFPNYSSELNVNALLLGDSALYLCASSLSGVGRTDTQYFGPGTRLTVL.

V usage is TRBV11-2 and J usage is TRBJ2-5; 14 nucleotides line up with TRBD2. This CDR3 has 16 residues. CDR1 and CDR2 from the germline V gene are SGHAT and FQNNGV. The V and J ends lost 7 bases and 3 bases, in that order; junction bases with no gene match: 7. The CDR3 protein is CASKNPGLAGEETQYF. The DNA of the CDR3 is TGTGCCAGCAAGAATCCGGGACTAGCGGGAGAAGAGACCCAGTACTTC. Looking up the rest from reference TRBV11-2 and TRBJ2-5 gives the full variable domain: EAGVAQSPRYKIIEKRQSVAFWCNPISGHATLYWYQQILGQGPKLLIQFQNNGVVDDSQLPKDRFSAERLKGVDSTLKIQPAKLEDSAVYLCASKNPGLAGEETQYFGPGTRLLVL.

The chain combines TRBV5-1 with TRBJ2-3, with 8 bases fitting TRBD1. The germline V gene has CDR1 SGHRS and CDR2 YFSETQ. The J segment lost 2 bases and the V segment lost 0 bases, leaving 8 bases of the junction unmatched. The CDR3 runs to 17 residues. The CDR3 loop is CASSLGQTGAATDTQYF. The CDR3 DNA reads as TGCGCCAGCAGCTTGGGGCAGACAGGGGCGGCCACAGATACGCAGTATTTT.

V is TRBV5-1 and J is TRBJ2-3, with D perhaps matching TRBD2 (5 bases). The V and J ends lost 0 bases and 10 bases respectively, with 18 bases between them. The CDR3 length is 15 residues. Germline CDR1 reads SGHRS; CDR2 reads YFSETQ. The CDR3 here is CASSLDARPEGAQYF. Written as DNA, the CDR3 is TGCGCCAGCAGCTTGGACGCCCGCCCCGAGGGTGCGCAGTATTTT.

This clone has a single count. The J gene is TRBJ2-6, the V gene TRBV11-2; TRBD1 might be the D (6 bases). Germline lookup yields CDR1 SGHAT and CDR2 FQNNGV. The CDR3 extends over 19 amino acids. The V end lost 1 base, the J end lost 0 bases, and 16 bases lay between the germline ends. The chain's CDR3 is CASSLVFGGQSSGANVLTF. Written as DNA, the CDR3 is TGTGCCAGCAGCTTAGTTTTCGGAGGACAGAGCTCTGGGGCCAACGTCCTGACTTTC.

This chain joins TRBV5-1 and TRBJ1-1; D unresolved. Trimming left V 2 bases short and J 3 bases short, with 8 bases between. This CDR3 spans 13 amino acids. Germline V gene data show CDR1 as SGHRS and CDR2 as YFSETQ. CDR3 protein: CASSLTAYTEAFF. In DNA form, the CDR3 reads TGCGCCAGCAGCTTAACAGCTTACACTGAAGCTTTCTTT.

The gene calls are TRBV25-1 and TRBJ1-1; 8 bases agree with TRBD1. The CDR3 has 17 amino acids. With 5 bases clipped from V and 4 bases from J, the junction kept 15 bases outside the gene matches. Germline CDR1 is MGHDK and CDR2 is SYGVNS. The chain's CDR3 is CASSIYEDRDRGTEAFF. The CDR3 bases are TGTGCCAGCAGTATATACGAGGACAGGGACCGTGGCACTGAAGCTTTCTTT. Using reference TRBV25-1 and TRBJ1-1 for the parts outside the CDR3, the full variable domain is EADIYQTPRYLVIGTGKKITLECSQTMGHDKMYWYQQDPGMELHLIHYSYGVNSTEKGDLSSESTVSRIRTEHFPLTLESARPSHTSQYLCASSIYEDRDRGTEAFFGQGTRLTVV.

This clone has only one observation. This rearrangement joins TRBV18 to TRBJ2-7, with TRBD2 as a possible D gene (5 bases). Trimming shortened V by 3 bases and J by 0 bases, and 12 bases separated the two germline ends. This CDR3 has 15 amino acids. Germline V CDR1 and CDR2: KGHSH, LQKENI. In DNA, the CDR3 is TGTGCCAGCTCACCGCAGCGGACCAGCTCCTACGAGCAGTACTTC. Protein product: CASSPQRTSSYEQYF.

This sequence joins TRBV5-8 and TRBJ2-1; 7 nucleotides agree with TRBD2. Germline CDR1 and CDR2: SGHTS and YDEGEE. After removal of 4 bases from V and 8 bases from J, the junction contained 9 bases not matched to a gene. CDR3 length equals 14 residues. Written as DNA, the CDR3 is TGTGCCAGCAGCCCGGGGTTGGGGAGGGATGAGCAGTTCTTC. It codes for CASSPGLGRDEQFF.

This rearrangement joins TRBV6-5 to TRBJ2-7; D may correspond to TRBD1 or TRBD2 (5 bases each). V was clipped by 5 bases and J by 0 bases, with 14 bases between them. This CDR3 contains 15 residues. Germline assignment: CDR1 MNHEY and CDR2 SVGAGI. This chain's CDR3 is CASSPRQGRSYEQYF. The CDR3 nucleotides are TGTGCCAGCAGTCCCCGGCAGGGACGCTCCTACGAGCAGTACTTC.

This clone was seen only a few times. The chain employs TRBV2 and TRBJ1-5; D call uncertain. The CDR3 spans 15 residues. Germline values: CDR1 SNHLY, CDR2 FYNNEI. The germline V and J ends were trimmed by 5 bases and 3 bases, with 14 bases remaining between them. The CDR3 here is CASSTDGRNNQPQHF. DNA of the CDR3: TGTGCCAGCAGTACCGACGGGAGAAACAATCAGCCCCAGCATTTT. The full variable domain, rest sourced from reference TRBV2 and TRBJ1-5, is EPEVTQTPSHQVTQMGQEVILRCVPISNHLYFYWYRQILGQKVEFLVSFYNNEISEKSEIFDDQFSVERPDGSNFTLKIRSTKLEDSAMYFCASSTDGRNNQPQHFGDGTRLSIL.

On this clone: The same CDR3 also results from other DNA sequences found in this sample. The chain links TRBV15 to TRBJ1-5; TRBD1 aligns across 7 bases. Germline V lookup: CDR1 LNHNV, CDR2 YYDKDF (reference sequence). Trimming at V came to 0 bases and at J to 1 base, leaving 6 bases not matched to a gene. CDR3 size: 17 residues. CDR3 in amino acids: CATSRDPRDSSNQPQHF. CDR3 DNA sequence: TGTGCCACCAGCAGAGATCCCCGGGACAGCAGCAATCAGCCCCAGCATTTT.

This clone appeared a few times. The chain employs TRBV2 and TRBJ1-1; D is unresolved. Germline V gene lookup returns CDR1 SNHLY and CDR2 FYNNEI. The CDR3 totals 13 residues. The V end lost 5 bases, the J end lost 1 base, and 8 bases lay between the germline ends. In nucleotides, the CDR3 is TGTGCCAGCAGTCCAGCAGAGAACACTGAAGCTTTCTTT. Translated: CASSPAENTEAFF.

With regard to this clone: The sample carries other DNA sequences with the same CDR3. The rearrangement uses TRBV5-1 and TRBJ2-3; D might be TRBD1 (6 bases). The CDR3 sequence is 14 residues long. Germline V gene data show CDR1 as SGHRS and CDR2 as YFSETQ. The germline V and J ends were trimmed by 4 bases and 2 bases, with 11 bases remaining between them. CDR3 residues: CASSIGQSTDTQYF. The CDR3 nucleotides read TGCGCCAGCAGCATCGGACAGTCCACAGATACGCAGTATTTT.